The present T cell receptor beta chain was sequenced within a study of tumor-infiltrating lymphocytes in glioblastoma multiforme (dated by TCRdb to 2016 to 2017). Background on the whole study: The study tested whether intratumoral genomic heterogeneity fosters TIL diversity by jointly investigating somatic mutations, TIL diversity and immune response activity.

Turning to this clonotype: Its antigen target is currently unknown. Given the absence of the conserved phenylalanine or tryptophan at the CDR3 end, a read error is likely.

The AllPrep DNA/RNA mini kit was used to purify genomic DNA and total RNA simultaneously from each of the roughly ten tumor samples. Every RNA sample had an OD 260/280 ratio above 1.9 and an RNA integrity number above 6.5. TCRB libraries were built from RNA via three nested multiplex PCR rounds using a modified ARM-PCR protocol with multiple V-beta primers and a C-beta primer. Starting from 0.45 to 0.6 ug of total RNA, TCRB-specific cDNA was synthesized using ProtoScript II Reverse Transcriptase and a C-beta primer. The description of the TCRB libraries did not include any unique molecular identifiers. In the third PCR, barcodes and adapters were added over approximately 23 cycles with Deep VentR (exo-) polymerase, after which 250-500 bp bands were gel purified. An Illumina HiSeq 2500 generating 250 bp paired-end reads was used to sequence the TCRB libraries. In the original analysis: Trimmomatic was used to clean reads, FLASH to merge reads, MiGEC to assign V, D and J segments, and VDJtools to perform the analysis. The Shannon-Wiener diversity index, calculated using VDJtools, was used to quantify repertoire diversity. TCRdb redid the processing of the public reads, applying fastp at Q25 and MiXCR, and retained in-frame beta chains. Rows are unified per CDR3 protein, each entry keeping the most common DNA and genes. TCRdb, rather than the study authors, made the V and J calls. Here the sample has approximately 30,000 distinct CDR3 sequences; 60% to 75% occur a single time. Approximately 35% of the sample rests with the top ten.

The paper as a whole reports these results and caveats: The authors noted that sorting T cells into functional subsets, which was not done in this study, would be a future improvement. Clone frequencies may be distorted by RNA-based TCR sequencing because unequal numbers of TCR transcripts are carried by T cells. Generalizability is limited because the TCR and somatic mutation analysis included only one glioblastoma patient.

Including both end residues, the CDR3 is 16 amino acids long. This entry keeps only the CDR3 DNA: 48 bases, framed from base 1. CDR1 and CDR2 (DFQATT, SNEGSKA) derive from the germline V gene (reference sequence). In this chain, TRBV20-1 is recombined with TRBJ2-3; there is no confident call for the D gene. This receptor was taken from a male donor with glioblastoma. The source material was brain tumor tissue. The encoded CDR3 is CNARGGADTSTDTQYS. In nucleotide form, the sequence is TGCAATGCTAGAGGTGGAGCAGACACTAGCACAGATACGCAGTATTCT.